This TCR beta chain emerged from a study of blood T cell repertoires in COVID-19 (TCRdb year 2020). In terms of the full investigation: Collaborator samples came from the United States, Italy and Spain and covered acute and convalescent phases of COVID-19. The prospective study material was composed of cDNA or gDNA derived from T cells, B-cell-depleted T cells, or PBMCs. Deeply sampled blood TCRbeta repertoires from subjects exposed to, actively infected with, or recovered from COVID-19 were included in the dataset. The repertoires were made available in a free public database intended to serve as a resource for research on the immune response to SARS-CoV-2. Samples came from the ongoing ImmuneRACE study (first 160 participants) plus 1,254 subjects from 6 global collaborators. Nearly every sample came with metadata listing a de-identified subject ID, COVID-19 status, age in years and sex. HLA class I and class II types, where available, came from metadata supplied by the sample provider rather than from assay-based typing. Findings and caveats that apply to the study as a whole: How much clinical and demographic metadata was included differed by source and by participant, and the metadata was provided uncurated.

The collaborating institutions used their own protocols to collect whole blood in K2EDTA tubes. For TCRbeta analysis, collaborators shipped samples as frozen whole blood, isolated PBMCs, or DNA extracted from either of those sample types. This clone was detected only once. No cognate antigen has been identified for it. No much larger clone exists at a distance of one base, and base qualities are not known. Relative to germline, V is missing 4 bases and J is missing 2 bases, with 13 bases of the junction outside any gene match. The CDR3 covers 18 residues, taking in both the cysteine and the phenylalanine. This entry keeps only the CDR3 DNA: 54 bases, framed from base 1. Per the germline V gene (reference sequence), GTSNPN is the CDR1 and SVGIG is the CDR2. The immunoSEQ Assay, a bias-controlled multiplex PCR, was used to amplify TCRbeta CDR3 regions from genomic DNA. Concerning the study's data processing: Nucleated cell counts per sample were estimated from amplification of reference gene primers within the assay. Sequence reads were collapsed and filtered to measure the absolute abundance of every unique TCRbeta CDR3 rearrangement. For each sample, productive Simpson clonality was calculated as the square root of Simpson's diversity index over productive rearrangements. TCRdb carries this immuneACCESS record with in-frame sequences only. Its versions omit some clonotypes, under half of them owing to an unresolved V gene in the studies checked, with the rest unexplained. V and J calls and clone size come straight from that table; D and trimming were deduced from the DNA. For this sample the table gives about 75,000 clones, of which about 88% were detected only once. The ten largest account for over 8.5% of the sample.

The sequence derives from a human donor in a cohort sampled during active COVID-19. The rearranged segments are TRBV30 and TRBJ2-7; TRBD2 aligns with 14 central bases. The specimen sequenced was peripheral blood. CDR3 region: CAWISGTSGSRSPYEQYF. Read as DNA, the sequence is TGTGCCTGGATTTCCGGGACTAGCGGGAGTAGGAGCCCCTACGAGCAGTACTTC.